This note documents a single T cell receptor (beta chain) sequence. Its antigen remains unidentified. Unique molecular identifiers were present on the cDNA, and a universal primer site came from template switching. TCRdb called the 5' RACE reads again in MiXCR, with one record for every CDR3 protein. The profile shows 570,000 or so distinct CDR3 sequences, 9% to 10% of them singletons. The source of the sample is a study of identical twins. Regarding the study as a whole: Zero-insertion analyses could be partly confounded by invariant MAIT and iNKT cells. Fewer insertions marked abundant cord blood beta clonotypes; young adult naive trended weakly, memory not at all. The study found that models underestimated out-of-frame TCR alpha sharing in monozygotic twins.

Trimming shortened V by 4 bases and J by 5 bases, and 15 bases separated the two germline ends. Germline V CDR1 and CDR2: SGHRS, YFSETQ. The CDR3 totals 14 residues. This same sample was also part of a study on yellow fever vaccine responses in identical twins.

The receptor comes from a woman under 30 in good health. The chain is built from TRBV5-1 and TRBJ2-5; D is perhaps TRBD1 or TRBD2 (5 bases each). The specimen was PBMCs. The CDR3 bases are TGCGCCAGCAGCCCCGGGGACCAACGGGAGACCCAGTACTTC. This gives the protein CASSPGDQRETQYF. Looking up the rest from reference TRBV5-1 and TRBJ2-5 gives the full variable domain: KAGVTQTPRYLIKTRGQQVTLSCSPISGHRSVSWYQQTPGQGLQFLFEYFSETQRNKGNFPGRFSGRQFSNSRSEMNVSTLELGDSALYLCASSPGDQRETQYFGPGTRLLVL.